Ten or more counts support the clone carrying this T cell receptor beta chain. This specimen belongs to a study of blood T cell repertoires in COVID-19. About the research overall: PBMCs, B-cell-depleted T cells, or T cells were the source of the cDNA or gDNA that made up the material.

In the original workflow: Amplified reference gene primers provided the basis for estimating nucleated cell counts. This table comes from immunoSEQ multiplex PCR, and its TCRdb copy is limited to in-frame clones, with some not included. The DNA gave D and trimming, while V, J and clone size come from that table. Of around 70,000 clones listed, roughly 83% are singletons. V was clipped by 6 bases and J by 4 bases, with 12 bases between them. This CDR3 has 13 residues. The material sequenced was peripheral blood. The chain recombines TRBV12-3 or TRBV12-4 with TRBJ1-1, with D possibly matching TRBD1 (6 bases). This sequence originates from an elderly man with acute or convalescent COVID-19. The CDR3 loop is CASSSRGFTEAFF. The DNA for the CDR3 is TGTGCCAGCAGCTCAAGGGGGTTCACTGAAGCTTTCTTT.